Shown below are 18 T cell receptor beta chains from a single sample sequenced in a study of blood T cell repertoires in COVID-19. Assay: immunoSEQ multiplex PCR; the TCRdb copy retains only in-frame clones and omits some. Of approximately 110,000 clones in the sample, approximately 89% were seen once. The source material was peripheral blood. The source of these receptors is a man aged 40-49 years with acute or convalescent COVID-19.

This clone was counted between two and nine times. V usage is TRBV11-3 and J usage is TRBJ1-1; TRBD1 might be the D (6 bases). The CDR3 is 15 residues long. The ends were cut back, 3 bases at V and 0 bases at J, with 11 bases in the middle. Germline V CDR1 and CDR2: SGHNT, YENEEA. The CDR3 region is CASSLSTGMNTEAFF. The CDR3 DNA sequence: TGTGCCAGCAGCTTGAGTACAGGGATGAACACTGAAGCTTTCTTT.

V usage is TRBV14 and J usage is TRBJ1-1; D remains unclear. Germline V gene data show CDR1 as SGHDN and CDR2 as FVKESK. The CDR3 sequence is 17 residues long. Trimming removed 0 bases at V and 1 base at J, with 15 bases between. The CDR3 DNA is TGTGCCAGCAGCCAAGAAGGAGGGATCCTAGGGAACACTGAAGCTTTCTTT. Amino acids: CASSQEGGILGNTEAFF.

This chain uses TRBV10-3 with TRBJ2-7; 7 bases map to TRBD2. The CDR3 is 14 amino acids. V lost 7 bases and J lost 0; bases outside the gene matches: 6. Per the germline V gene, CDR1 is ENHRY and CDR2 is SYGVKD. The CDR3 loop reads CAITEGTNSYEQYF. Here the CDR3 DNA reads TGTGCCATCACCGAGGGGACTAACTCCTACGAGCAGTACTTC.

The chain is built from TRBV7-2 and TRBJ1-5; unclear D gene. Germline-derived CDR1 and CDR2 are SGHTA and FQGNSA. The CDR3 sequence is 13 residues long. The germline V and J ends were trimmed by 3 bases and 4 bases, with 7 bases remaining between them. As DNA, the CDR3 is TGTGCCAGCAGCTTGTACCTAAATCAGCCCCAGCATTTT. Encoded protein: CASSLYLNQPQHF. The full variable domain, completed using reference TRBV7-2 and TRBJ1-5, is GAGVSQSPSNKVTEKGKDVELRCDPISGHTALYWYRQSLGQGLEFLIYFQGNSAPDKSGLPSDRFSAERTGGSVSTLTIQRTQQEDSAVYLCASSLYLNQPQHFGDGTRLSIL.

V gene TRBV29-1 combines with J gene TRBJ1-2; D is uncertain. This CDR3 contains 11 residues. Per germline, CDR1 SQVTM and CDR2 ANQGSEA. Trimming removed 5 bases from V and 8 bases from J, with 12 bases in between. CDR3 sequence: CSVREGDGYTF. For the CDR3, the DNA is TGCAGCGTTCGAGAGGGTGACGGCTACACCTTC.

V and J are TRBV20-1 and TRBJ1-2; the match to TRBD1 covers 11 bases. Germline V lookup: CDR1 DFQATT, CDR2 SNEGSKA (reference sequence). The CDR3 is 14 amino acids. V shed 3 bases, J shed 9 bases, and the junction held 9 bases outside the gene matches. The CDR3 is CSASEPGQGVSYTF. The CDR3 nucleotides read TGCAGTGCTAGTGAGCCGGGACAGGGGGTTAGCTACACCTTC.

V is TRBV10-3 and J is TRBJ1-1; D possibly corresponds to TRBD1 (5 bases). The CDR3 totals 13 residues. Trimming shortened V by 11 bases and J by 5 bases, and 18 bases separated the two germline ends. CDR1 ENHRY and CDR2 SYGVKD come from the germline V gene. CDR3 sequence reads: CAVGGVMGTEAFF. The CDR3 DNA reads as TGTGCCGTTGGAGGGGTTATGGGGACTGAAGCTTTCTTT.

This clone was recorded a few times. The gene calls are TRBV7-2 and TRBJ1-2, with a possible D match to TRBD1 (5 bases). V lost 5 bases, J lost 7 bases, and 17 bases lay in between. CDR1 is SGHTA and CDR2 is FQGNSA in the germline V gene. The CDR3 has 14 amino acids. The CDR3 reads CASSPLNQGGGYTF. The CDR3 coding sequence is TGTGCCAGCAGCCCCCTCAATCAGGGTGGTGGCTACACCTTC.

The rearrangement joins TRBV6-2 or TRBV6-3 to TRBJ1-1; D remains ambiguous. The CDR3 extends over 13 amino acids. V lost 2 bases to trimming and J lost 0 bases, with 4 bases between them. Germline V gene lookup returns CDR1 MNHEY and CDR2 SVGEGT. CDR3 nucleotide sequence: TGTGCCAGCAGTTACCATGTGAACACTGAAGCTTTCTTT. It yields the protein CASSYHVNTEAFF.

V gene TRBV6-2 or TRBV6-3 combines with J gene TRBJ2-1; the match to TRBD2 covers 8 bases. The trim removed 2 bases at V and 2 bases at J, leaving 11 bases unmatched. CDR1 and CDR2 from the germline V gene are MNHEY and SVGEGT. This CDR3 comprises 18 residues. CDR3 sequence: CASSYPGLAPEAYNEQFF. The CDR3 DNA is TGTGCCAGCAGTTACCCCGGACTAGCCCCGGAGGCCTACAATGAGCAGTTCTTC.

The gene calls are TRBV5-6 and TRBJ1-1; TRBD1 matches 7 bases. The V and J ends lost 0 bases and 11 bases, in that order; junction bases with no gene match: 7. The CDR3 has 13 amino acids. CDR1 SGHDT and CDR2 YYEEEE come from the germline V gene. CDR3 protein: CASSLDRGLEAFF. CDR3 nucleotide sequence: TGTGCCAGCAGCTTGGACAGGGGACTAGAGGCTTTCTTT.

V is TRBV6-6 and J is TRBJ2-7, with 10 positions matching TRBD2. This CDR3 has 15 amino acids. V lost 6 bases to trimming and J lost 0 bases; unmatched junction nucleotides: 5. CDR1 is MNHNY, CDR2 SVGAGI, per germline (reference sequence). The CDR3 region is CASRLAGDYSYEQYF. DNA for the CDR3: TGTGCCAGCAGGCTAGCGGGGGACTACTCCTACGAGCAGTACTTC.

This clone was counted a single time. The chain employs TRBV6-5 and TRBJ2-1; the match to TRBD2 covers 7 bases. The germline V gene has CDR1 MNHEY and CDR2 SVGAGI. J lost 8 bases, V lost 6 bases, and 13 bases had no gene match. This CDR3 is 15 amino acids long. The CDR3 protein is CASSPAAGVLDEQFF. Here the CDR3 DNA reads TGTGCCAGCAGCCCCGCGGCGGGAGTCTTGGATGAGCAGTTCTTC.

The chain employs TRBV4-1 and TRBJ1-5; 9 bases fit TRBD1. J gave up 1 base and V 2 bases, and 6 bases lay outside the gene matches. The germline V gene has CDR1 MGHRA and CDR2 YSYEKL. This CDR3 contains 17 residues. In DNA form, the CDR3 reads TGCGCCAGCAGCCAAACAGGGGGCCCTTGGAGCAATCAGCCCCAGCATTTT. Protein: CASSQTGGPWSNQPQHF.

This chain uses TRBV27 with TRBJ2-3, with 8 positions matching TRBD2. The length of the CDR3 is 17 residues. V shed 3 bases and J 3 bases; nucleotides not matched to a gene: 11. The V gene's germline CDR1 is MNHEY and CDR2 SMNVEV (reference sequence). This CDR3 is CASSFSHPGLETDTQYF. As DNA, the CDR3 is TGTGCCAGCAGTTTCTCTCATCCGGGACTAGAAACAGATACGCAGTATTTT.

CDR3 DNA: TGTGCCAGCAGCTTGGGAGGTGGGACAATGAACACTGAAGCTTTCTTT. This codes for CASSLGGGTMNTEAFF. This rearrangement joins TRBV5-4 to TRBJ1-1; perhaps TRBD1 as D (6 bases). The CDR3 loop spans 16 amino acids. CDR1 and CDR2 (germline): SGHNT, YYREEE (reference sequence). The V end was cut by 0 bases, the J end by 0 bases, with 12 bases between.

The chain recombines TRBV5-1 with TRBJ2-2; D may be TRBD1 (5 bases). The CDR3 consists of 15 residues. The V end was cut by 0 bases, the J end by 0 bases, with 6 bases between. CDR1 SGHRS and CDR2 YFSETQ come from the germline V gene. DNA of the CDR3: TGCGCCAGCAGCTTGGGACAGTCGAACACCGGGGAGCTGTTTTTT. Translating it yields CASSLGQSNTGELFF.

The V gene is TRBV5-6, the J gene TRBJ1-4, with D possibly matching TRBD1 (6 bases). There are 14 residues in the CDR3. Trimming left V 6 bases short and J 4 bases short, with 13 bases between. CDR1 and CDR2 (germline): SGHDT, YYEEEE. The CDR3 loop is CASTKTGNNEKLFF. In DNA form, the CDR3 reads TGTGCCAGCACTAAAACAGGGAATAATGAAAAACTGTTTTTT. The full variable domain, completed using reference TRBV5-6 and TRBJ1-4, is DAGVTQSPTHLIKTRGQQVTLRCSPKSGHDTVSWYQQALGQGPQFIFQYYEEEERQRGNFPDRFSGHQFPNYSSELNVNALLLGDSALYLCASTKTGNNEKLFFGSGTQLSVL.